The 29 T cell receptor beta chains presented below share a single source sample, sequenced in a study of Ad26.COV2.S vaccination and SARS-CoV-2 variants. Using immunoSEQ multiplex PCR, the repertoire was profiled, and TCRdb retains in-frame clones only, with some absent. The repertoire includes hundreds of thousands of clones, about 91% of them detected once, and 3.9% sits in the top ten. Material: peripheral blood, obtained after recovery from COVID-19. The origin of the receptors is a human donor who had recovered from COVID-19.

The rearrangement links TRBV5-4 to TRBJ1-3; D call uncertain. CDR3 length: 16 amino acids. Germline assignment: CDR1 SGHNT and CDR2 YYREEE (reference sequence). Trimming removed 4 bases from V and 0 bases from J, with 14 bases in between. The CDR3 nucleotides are TGTGCCAGCAGCGATCAAGGGATTAGCTCTGGAAACACCATATATTTT. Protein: CASSDQGISSGNTIYF. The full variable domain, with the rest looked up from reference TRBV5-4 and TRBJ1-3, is ETGVTQSPTHLIKTRGQQVTLRCSSQSGHNTVSWYQQALGQGPQFIFQYYREEENGRGNFPPRFSGLQFPNYSSELNVNALELDDSALYLCASSDQGISSGNTIYFGEGSWLTVV.

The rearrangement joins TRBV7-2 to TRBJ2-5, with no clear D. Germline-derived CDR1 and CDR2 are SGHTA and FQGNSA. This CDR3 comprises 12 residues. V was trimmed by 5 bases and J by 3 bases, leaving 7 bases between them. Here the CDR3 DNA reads TGTGCCAGCAGCCGGGTAGAAGAGACCCAGTACTTC. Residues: CASSRVEETQYF.

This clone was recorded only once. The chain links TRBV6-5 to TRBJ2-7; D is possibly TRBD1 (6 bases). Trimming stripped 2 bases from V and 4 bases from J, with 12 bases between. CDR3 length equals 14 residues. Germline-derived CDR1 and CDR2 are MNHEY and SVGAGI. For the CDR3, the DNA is TGTGCCAGCAGTTACGGGCAGGGGCAATACGAGCAGTACTTC. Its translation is CASSYGQGQYEQYF.

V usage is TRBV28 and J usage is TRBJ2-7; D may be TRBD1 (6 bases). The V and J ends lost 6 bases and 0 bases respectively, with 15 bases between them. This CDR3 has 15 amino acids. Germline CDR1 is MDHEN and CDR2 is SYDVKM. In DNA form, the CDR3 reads TGTGCCAGCAGGACACAGGGCATGAGCTCCTACGAGCAGTACTTC. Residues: CASRTQGMSSYEQYF.

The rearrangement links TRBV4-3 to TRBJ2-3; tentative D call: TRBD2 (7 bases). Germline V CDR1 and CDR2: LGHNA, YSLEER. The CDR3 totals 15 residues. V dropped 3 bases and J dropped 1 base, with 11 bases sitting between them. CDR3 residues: CASSQGAGGTDTQYF. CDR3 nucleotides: TGCGCCAGCAGCCAGGGGGCGGGGGGCACAGATACGCAGTATTTT.

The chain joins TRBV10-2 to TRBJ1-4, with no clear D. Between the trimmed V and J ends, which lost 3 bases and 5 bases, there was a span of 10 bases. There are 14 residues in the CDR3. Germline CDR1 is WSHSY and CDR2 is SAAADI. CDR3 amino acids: CASSDWRSNEKLFF. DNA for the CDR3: TGCGCCAGCAGTGATTGGAGGTCGAATGAAAAACTGTTTTTT.

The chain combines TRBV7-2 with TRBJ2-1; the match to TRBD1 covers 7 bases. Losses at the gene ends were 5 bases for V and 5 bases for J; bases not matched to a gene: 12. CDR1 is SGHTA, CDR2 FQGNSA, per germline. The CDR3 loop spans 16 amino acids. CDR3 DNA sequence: TGTGCCAGCAGCGGCCCGGGACAGCTAGTCCACAATGAGCAGTTCTTC. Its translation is CASSGPGQLVHNEQFF.

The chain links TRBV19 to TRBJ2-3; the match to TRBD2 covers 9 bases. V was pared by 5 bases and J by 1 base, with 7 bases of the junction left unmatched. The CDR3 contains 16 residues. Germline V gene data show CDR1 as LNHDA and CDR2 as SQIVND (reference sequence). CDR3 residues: CASSGTSSEGTDTQYF. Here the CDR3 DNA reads TGTGCCAGTAGTGGGACTAGCTCTGAGGGCACAGATACGCAGTATTTT.

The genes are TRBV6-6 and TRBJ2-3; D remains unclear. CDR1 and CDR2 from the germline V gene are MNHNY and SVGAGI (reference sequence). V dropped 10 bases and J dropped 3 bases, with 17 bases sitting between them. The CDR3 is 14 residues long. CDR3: CATVESARTDTQYF. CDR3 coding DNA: TGTGCCACCGTCGAGAGCGCGCGGACAGATACGCAGTATTTT.

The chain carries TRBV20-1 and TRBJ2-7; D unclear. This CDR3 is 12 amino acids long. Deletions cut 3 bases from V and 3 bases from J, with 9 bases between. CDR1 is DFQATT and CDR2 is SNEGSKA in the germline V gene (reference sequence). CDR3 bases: TGCAGTGCTAGTAGATACGGCTACGAGCAGTACTTC. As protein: CSASRYGYEQYF.

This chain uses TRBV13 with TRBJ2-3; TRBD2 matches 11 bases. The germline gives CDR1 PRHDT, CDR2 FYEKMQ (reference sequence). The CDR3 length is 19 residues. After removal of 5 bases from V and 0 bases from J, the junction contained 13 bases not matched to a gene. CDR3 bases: TGTGCCAGCAGCCCCTCGGGTTCTAGCGGGGGGATCAGCACAGATACGCAGTATTTT. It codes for CASSPSGSSGGISTDTQYF.

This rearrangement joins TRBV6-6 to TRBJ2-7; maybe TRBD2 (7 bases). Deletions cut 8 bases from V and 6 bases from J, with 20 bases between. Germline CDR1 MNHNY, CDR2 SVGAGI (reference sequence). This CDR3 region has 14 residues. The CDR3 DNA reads TGTGCCAGCCGGGCTGGGGGGGCCGGACTCGAGCAGTACTTC. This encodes CASRAGGAGLEQYF.

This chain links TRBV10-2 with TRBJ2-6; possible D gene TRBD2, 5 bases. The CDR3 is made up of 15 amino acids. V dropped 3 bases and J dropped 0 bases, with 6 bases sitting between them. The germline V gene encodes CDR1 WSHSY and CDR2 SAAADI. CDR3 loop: CASSDGVSGANVLTF. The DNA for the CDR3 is TGCGCCAGCAGTGACGGGGTCTCTGGGGCCAACGTCCTGACTTTC.

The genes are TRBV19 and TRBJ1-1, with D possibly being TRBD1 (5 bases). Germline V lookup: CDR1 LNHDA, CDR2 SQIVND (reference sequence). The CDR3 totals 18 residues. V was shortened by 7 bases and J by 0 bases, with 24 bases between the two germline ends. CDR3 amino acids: CASKSLGTVGIMNTEAFF. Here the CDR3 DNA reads TGTGCCAGTAAGAGCTTGGGGACGGTGGGGATCATGAACACTGAAGCTTTCTTT.

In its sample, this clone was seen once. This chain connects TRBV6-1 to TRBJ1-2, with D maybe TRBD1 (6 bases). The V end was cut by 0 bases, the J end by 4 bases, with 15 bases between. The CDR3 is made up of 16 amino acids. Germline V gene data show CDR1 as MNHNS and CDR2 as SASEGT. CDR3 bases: TGTGCCAGCAGTGAAGCGCTTCTTCAGGGGATCTATGGCTACACCTTC. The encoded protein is CASSEALLQGIYGYTF.

The CDR3 here is CASAKGRPDGEQFF. CDR3 DNA: TGCGCCAGCGCCAAGGGGAGGCCGGACGGTGAGCAGTTCTTC. This chain joins TRBV5-1 and TRBJ2-1, with D perhaps matching TRBD2 (6 bases). Trimming pared 7 bases from V and 9 bases from J, leaving 20 bases between. The germline gives CDR1 SGHRS, CDR2 YFSETQ. The CDR3 runs 14 residues. Combining the CDR3 with reference TRBV5-1 and TRBJ2-1 gives the whole variable domain KAGVTQTPRYLIKTRGQQVTLSCSPISGHRSVSWYQQTPGQGLQFLFEYFSETQRNKGNFPGRFSGRQFSNSRSEMNVSTLELGDSALYLCASAKGRPDGEQFFGPGTRLTVL.

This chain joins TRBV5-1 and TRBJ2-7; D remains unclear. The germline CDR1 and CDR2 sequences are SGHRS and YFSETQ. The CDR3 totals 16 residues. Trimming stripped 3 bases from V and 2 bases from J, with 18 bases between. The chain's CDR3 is CASSSPLGRLAYEQYF. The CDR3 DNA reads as TGCGCCAGCAGCTCTCCTCTCGGCAGGCTAGCCTACGAGCAGTACTTC.

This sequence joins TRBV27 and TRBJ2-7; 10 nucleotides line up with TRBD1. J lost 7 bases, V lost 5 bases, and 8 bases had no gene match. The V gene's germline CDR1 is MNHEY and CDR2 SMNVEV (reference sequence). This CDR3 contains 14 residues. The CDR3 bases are TGTGCCAGCAGTACTCGACAGGGGGCAGGGGAGCAGTACTTC. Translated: CASSTRQGAGEQYF.

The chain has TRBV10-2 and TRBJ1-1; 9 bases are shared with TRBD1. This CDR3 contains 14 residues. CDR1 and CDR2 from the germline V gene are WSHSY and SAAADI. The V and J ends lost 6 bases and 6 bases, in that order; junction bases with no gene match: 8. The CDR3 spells CASRTGGSNSEAFF. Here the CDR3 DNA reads TGCGCCAGCAGGACAGGGGGTTCTAACTCTGAAGCTTTCTTT.

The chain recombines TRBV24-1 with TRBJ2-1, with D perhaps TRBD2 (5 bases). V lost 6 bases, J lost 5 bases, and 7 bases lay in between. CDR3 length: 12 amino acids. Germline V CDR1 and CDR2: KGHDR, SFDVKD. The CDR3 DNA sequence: TGTGCCACCAGTTACGGGGACAATGAGCAGTTCTTC. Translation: CATSYGDNEQFF.

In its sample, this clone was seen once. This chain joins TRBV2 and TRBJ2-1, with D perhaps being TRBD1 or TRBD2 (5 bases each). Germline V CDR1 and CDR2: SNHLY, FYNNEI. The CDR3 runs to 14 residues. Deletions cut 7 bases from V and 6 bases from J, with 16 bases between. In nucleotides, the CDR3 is TGTGCCAGCACACCTAGCTTGGGGACCAATGAGCAGTTCTTC. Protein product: CASTPSLGTNEQFF. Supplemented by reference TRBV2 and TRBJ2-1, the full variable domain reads EPEVTQTPSHQVTQMGQEVILRCVPISNHLYFYWYRQILGQKVEFLVSFYNNEISEKSEIFDDQFSVERPDGSNFTLKIRSTKLEDSAMYFCASTPSLGTNEQFFGPGTRLTVL.

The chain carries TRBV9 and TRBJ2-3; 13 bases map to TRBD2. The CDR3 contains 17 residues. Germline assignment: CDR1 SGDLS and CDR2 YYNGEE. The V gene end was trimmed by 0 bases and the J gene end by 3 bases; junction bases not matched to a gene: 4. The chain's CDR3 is CASSVVGLAGATDTQYF. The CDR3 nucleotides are TGTGCCAGCAGCGTAGTTGGACTAGCGGGGGCAACAGATACGCAGTATTTT.

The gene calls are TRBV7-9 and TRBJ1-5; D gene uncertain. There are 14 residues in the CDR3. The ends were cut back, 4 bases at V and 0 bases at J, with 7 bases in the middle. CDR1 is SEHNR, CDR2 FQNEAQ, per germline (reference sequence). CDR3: CASSSLVSNQPQHF. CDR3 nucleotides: TGTGCCAGCAGCTCACTTGTTAGCAATCAGCCCCAGCATTTT.

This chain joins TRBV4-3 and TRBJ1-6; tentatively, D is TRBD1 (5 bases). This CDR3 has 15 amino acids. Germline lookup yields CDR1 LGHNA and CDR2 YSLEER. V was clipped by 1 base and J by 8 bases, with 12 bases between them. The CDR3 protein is CASSQALLRDSPLHF. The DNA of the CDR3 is TGCGCCAGCAGCCAAGCACTACTCAGGGATTCACCCCTCCACTTT.

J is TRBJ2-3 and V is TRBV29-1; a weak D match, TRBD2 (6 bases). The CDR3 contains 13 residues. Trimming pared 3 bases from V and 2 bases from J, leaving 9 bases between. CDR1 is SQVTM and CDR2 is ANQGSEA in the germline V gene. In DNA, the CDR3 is TGCAGCGTTGACGGGAGTGACACAGATACGCAGTATTTT. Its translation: CSVDGSDTDTQYF.

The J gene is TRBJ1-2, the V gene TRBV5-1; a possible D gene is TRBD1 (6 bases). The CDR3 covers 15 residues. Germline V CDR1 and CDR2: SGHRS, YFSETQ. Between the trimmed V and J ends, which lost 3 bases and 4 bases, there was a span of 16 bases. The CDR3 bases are TGCGCCAGCAGCTCCGGGGGGCGCGTATCCTATGGCTACACCTTC. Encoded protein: CASSSGGRVSYGYTF.

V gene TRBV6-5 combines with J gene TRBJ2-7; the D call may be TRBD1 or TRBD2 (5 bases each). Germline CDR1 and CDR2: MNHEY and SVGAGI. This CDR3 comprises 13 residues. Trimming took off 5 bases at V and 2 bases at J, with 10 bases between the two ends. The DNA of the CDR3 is TGTGCCAGCAGTAGGCTGGGGGCCTACGAGCAGTACTTC. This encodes CASSRLGAYEQYF.

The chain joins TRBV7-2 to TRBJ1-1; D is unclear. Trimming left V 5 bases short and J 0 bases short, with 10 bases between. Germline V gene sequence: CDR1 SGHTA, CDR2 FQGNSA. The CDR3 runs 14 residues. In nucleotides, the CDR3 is TGTGCCAGCAGCCCCCGGGTACTGAACACTGAAGCTTTCTTT. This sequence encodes CASSPRVLNTEAFF.

CDR3 protein: CASSYSTTGTGVSEVTYEQYF. The CDR3 nucleotides are TGTGCCAGCAGTTACTCTACCACCGGGACAGGGGTCTCAGAAGTCACCTACGAGCAGTACTTC. J is TRBJ2-7 and V is TRBV6-2 or TRBV6-3, with TRBD1 matching over 10 bases. The V segment lost 0 bases and the J segment 2 bases; nucleotides outside the gene matches: 19. This CDR3 contains 21 residues. Germline CDR1 reads MNHEY; CDR2 reads SVGEGT.